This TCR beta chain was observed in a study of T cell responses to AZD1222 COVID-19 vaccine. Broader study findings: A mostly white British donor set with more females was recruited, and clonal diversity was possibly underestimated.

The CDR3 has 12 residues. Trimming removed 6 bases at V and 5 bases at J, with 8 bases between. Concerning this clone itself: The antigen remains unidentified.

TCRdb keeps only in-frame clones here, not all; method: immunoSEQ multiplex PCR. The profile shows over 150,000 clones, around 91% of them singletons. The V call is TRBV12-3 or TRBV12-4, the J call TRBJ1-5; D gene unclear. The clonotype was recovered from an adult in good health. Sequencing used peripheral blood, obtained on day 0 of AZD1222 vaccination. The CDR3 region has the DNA TGTGCCAGCAGGGTCAGTCATCAGCCCCAGCATTTT. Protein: CASRVSHQPQHF.